The 12 T cell receptor beta chains below were found in one sample sequenced in a study of blood T cells in healthy people across ages. A sample-barcoded 5' primer and a J-beta primer mix were used in a second PCR of about 7 to 12 cycles. TCRdb independently ran MiXCR on the 5' RACE reads; one entry per CDR3 protein. Of more than 750,000 distinct CDR3 sequences in the sample, about 27% are singletons; the top ten hold 10% to 13%. The sample was also reused in another study, on T cells of mothers and their children.

Sequencing was done on a sample of blood. The receptors were gathered from a woman between 40 and 55 years old in good health.

This clonotype was found a few times. This chain connects TRBV5-1 to TRBJ1-2; D remains unclear. The germline V gene encodes CDR1 SGHRS and CDR2 YFSETQ. The V gene lost 3 bases and the J gene lost 4 bases, with 16 bases spanning the gap. The CDR3 covers 15 residues. The CDR3 reads CASSSGRGFGYGYTF. As DNA, the CDR3 is TGCGCCAGCAGCTCAGGTCGGGGATTTGGCTATGGCTACACCTTC.

In this sample, this clonotype turned up a few times. CDR3 amino acids: CASSSFTSGYEQYF. As DNA, the CDR3 is TGTGCCAGCAGTTCCTTTACTAGCGGGTACGAGCAGTACTTC. V usage is TRBV27 and J usage is TRBJ2-7; 9 nucleotides line up with TRBD2. This CDR3 comprises 14 residues. V shed 4 bases and J 4 bases; nucleotides not matched to a gene: 5. Germline V lookup: CDR1 MNHEY, CDR2 SMNVEV (reference sequence).

CDR3 sequence: CASSPKISGLLSYEQYF. The CDR3 DNA reads as TGTGCCAGCAGTCCGAAAATATCGGGACTTCTATCCTACGAGCAGTACTTC. The V call is TRBV27, the J call TRBJ2-7; weak D call: TRBD2 (6 bases). V was trimmed by 5 bases and J by 1 base, leaving 21 bases between them. Germline loops: CDR1 MNHEY, CDR2 SMNVEV (reference sequence). This CDR3 is 17 amino acids long.

This clonotype was counted at least ten times. The chain recombines TRBV4-1 with TRBJ1-4; D not certain. The CDR3 loop spans 15 amino acids. V was clipped by 5 bases and J by 0 bases, with 10 bases between them. From germline, CDR1 is MGHRA and CDR2 YSYEKL. Here the CDR3 reads CASSGRIATNEKLFF. The CDR3, as DNA: TGCGCCAGCAGCGGACGCATCGCAACTAATGAAAAACTGTTTTTT.

The table lists this clonotype with many counts. The gene calls are TRBV7-8 and TRBJ2-7; tentative D call: TRBD2 (6 bases). The CDR3 is made up of 15 amino acids. Germline V CDR1 and CDR2: SGHVS, FQNEAQ. V lost 3 bases, J lost 3 bases, and 15 bases lay in between. The CDR3 loop reads CASSLGLTTNYEQYF. The CDR3 DNA follows: TGTGCCAGCAGCTTGGGACTGACTACCAACTACGAGCAGTACTTC. The entire variable domain, with the rest obtained from reference TRBV7-8 and TRBJ2-7, is as follows: GAGVSQSPRYKVAKRGQDVALRCDPISGHVSLFWYQQALGQGPEFLTYFQNEAQLDKSGLPSDRFFAERPEGSVSTLKIQRTQQEDSAVYLCASSLGLTTNYEQYFGPGTRLTVT.

Ten or more counts support this clonotype. The chain recombines TRBV7-2 with TRBJ1-2; 10 positions match TRBD1. CDR3 size: 14 residues. Germline V gene sequence: CDR1 SGHTA, CDR2 FQGNSA. V shed 4 bases and J 8 bases; nucleotides not matched to a gene: 7. This CDR3 reads CASSSDRGRAGYTF. The CDR3 DNA reads as TGTGCCAGCAGCTCAGACAGGGGGCGAGCCGGCTACACCTTC.

The chain combines TRBV24-1 with TRBJ1-2; 7 positions agree with TRBD1. After removal of 7 bases from V and 5 bases from J, the junction contained 6 bases not matched to a gene. This CDR3 spans 13 amino acids. Germline values: CDR1 KGHDR, CDR2 SFDVKD. The CDR3 DNA is TGTGCCACCAGGGGTCCGGGACAGTATGGCTACACCTTC. Translating it yields CATRGPGQYGYTF.

This clonotype occurred many times. This chain's CDR3 is CASSQAGRNEQFF. For the CDR3, the DNA is TGTGCCAGCAGCCAAGCCGGGAGGAATGAGCAGTTCTTC. This chain joins TRBV3-1 and TRBJ2-1; 7 bases map to TRBD2. CDR3 length: 13 residues. V shed 1 base and J 7 bases; nucleotides not matched to a gene: 1. CDR1 LGHDT and CDR2 YNNKEL come from the germline V gene (reference sequence).

This clonotype has just one count. This sequence joins TRBV3-1 and TRBJ2-1, with 7 bases identical to TRBD1. This CDR3 has 14 residues. Unmatched junction bases numbered 6, after V lost 3 bases and J lost 7 bases. CDR1 and CDR2 from the germline V gene are LGHDT and YNNKEL (reference sequence). The CDR3 protein is CASSQGQIANEQFF. The DNA of the CDR3 is TGTGCCAGCAGCCAGGGACAGATTGCGAATGAGCAGTTCTTC.

This chain links TRBV5-5 with TRBJ1-4, with a tentative D call TRBD1 (6 bases). The germline gives CDR1 SGHKS, CDR2 YYEKEE (reference sequence). Between the trimmed V and J ends, which lost 3 bases and 7 bases, there was a span of 13 bases. The CDR3 extends over 14 amino acids. The CDR3 nucleotides are TGTGCCAGCAGCTCACAGGGAAATGCTGAAAAACTGTTTTTT. Its protein is CASSSQGNAEKLFF.

V is TRBV20-1 and J is TRBJ1-5, with D uncertain. The CDR3 has 14 residues. The V gene lost 0 bases and the J gene lost 8 bases, with 14 bases spanning the gap. Germline V gene lookup returns CDR1 DFQATT and CDR2 SNEGSKA (reference sequence). CDR3 nucleotide sequence: TGCAGTGCTAGAGACCCAGGCTCAGGAAAGCCCCAGCATTTT. It specifies CSARDPGSGKPQHF.

J is TRBJ1-2 and V is TRBV20-1, with 8 bases lining up with TRBD1. CDR1 and CDR2 from the germline V gene are DFQATT and SNEGSKA (reference sequence). The CDR3 consists of 13 residues. Trimming removed 5 bases from V and 4 bases from J; junction bases left unmatched: 6. Here the CDR3 DNA reads TGCAGTGCTCATGCCGGGACAGGCTATGGCTACACCTTC. The encoded protein is CSAHAGTGYGYTF.